This is a list of T cell receptor beta chains from one sample in a study of blood T cell repertoires in COVID-19. Here immunoSEQ multiplex PCR was the method, and the copy in TCRdb shows in-frame clones only, minus some. Of about 110,000 clones in the sample, 80% to 90% were seen once. Material for sequencing was peripheral blood. Receptors originate from a woman older than 75 with active or convalescent COVID-19. CDR3s include the opening cysteine and the closing phenylalanine or tryptophan. The D gene is left open where the match is weak. Clone size is stated in some rows and not others, as once, few, many or a class when expanded.

D,V,J,size,DNA,CDR3
TRBD2,TRBV5-6,TRBJ2-7,-,TGTGCCAGCAGCTTGTCGACTAGCGGAAACTACGAGCAGTACTTC,CASSLSTSGNYEQYF
-,TRBV14,TRBJ2-7,once,TGTGCCAGCAGCCCCTTGAGGGCCTACGAGCAGTACTTC,CASSPLRAYEQYF
-,TRBV19,TRBJ1-4,once,TGTGCCAGTAGTATAGATCTGTATAACAGAAGAAATGAAAAACTGTTTTTT,CASSIDLYNRRNEKLFF
-,TRBV24-1,TRBJ2-3,-,TGTGCCACCAGTGTCGGGATGAGCACAGATACGCAGTATTTT,CATSVGMSTDTQYF
TRBD2,TRBV7-3,TRBJ2-3,-,TGTGCCAGCAGCTTAGGTCCCAGCGGGAGGGCCTCCGATACGCAGTATTTT,CASSLGPSGRASDTQYF
TRBD1,TRBV10-2,TRBJ2-2,-,TGCGCCAGCAAAGGACAGGGGGGCACCGGGGAGCTGTTTTTT,CASKGQGGTGELFF
-,TRBV5-1,TRBJ2-3,-,TGCGCCAGCAGCTTGGACCCCGGGAGAGGCACGCAGTATTTT,CASSLDPGRGTQYF
-,TRBV7-9,TRBJ1-1,-,TGTGCCAGCAGCCCGGGCGGGGCTGTGATCACTGAAGCTTTCTTT,CASSPGGAVITEAFF
TRBD2,TRBV29-1,TRBJ2-3,-,TGCAGCGTTTCCGGAACACTAGCGGGGAGCACAGATACGCAGTATTTT,CSVSGTLAGSTDTQYF
TRBD1,TRBV7-8,TRBJ1-2,-,TGTGCCAGCAGCCCTGCCGGGACAGGGTACGGCTACACCTTC,CASSPAGTGYGYTF
-,TRBV5-6,TRBJ2-2,-,TGTGCCAGCAGCTTGGTAGTCGGGGAGCTGTTTTTT,CASSLVVGELFF
TRBD1,TRBV3-1/TRBV3-2,TRBJ1-1,-,TGTGCCAGCAGCCTACAGGGGGCTGCTGAAGCTTTCTTT,CASSLQGAAEAFF
-,TRBV6-6,TRBJ2-1,-,TGTGCCAGCAGCCGACCTTACAATGAGCAGTTCTTC,CASSRPYNEQFF
-,TRBV9,TRBJ1-3,-,TGTGCCAGCAGCCGGGGTCTCTCTGGAAACACCATATATTTT,CASSRGLSGNTIYF
TRBD1,TRBV3-1/TRBV3-2,TRBJ1-3,-,TGTGCCAGCAGCCGACAGGGACAGAGCTCTGGAAACACCATATATTTT,CASSRQGQSSGNTIYF
-,TRBV5-1,TRBJ1-6,-,TGCGCCAGCAGCTTGGCAGGGTACGGGTCACCCCTCCACTTT,CASSLAGYGSPLHF
TRBD2,TRBV28,TRBJ2-7,-,TGTGCCAGCACAAGCGGGAACCCCTACGAGCAGTACTTC,CASTSGNPYEQYF
TRBD2,TRBV11-1,TRBJ2-7,-,TGTGCCAGCAGCGGACGGACTAGCGGGCCTATAGAGCAGTACTTC,CASSGRTSGPIEQYF
-,TRBV27,TRBJ1-2,-,TGTGCCAGCAGTTTATCCACAACAGGGCTTAACTATGGCTACACCTTC,CASSLSTTGLNYGYTF
-,TRBV28,TRBJ1-1,-,TGTGCCAGCAGTTTATCTTACACTGAAGCTTTCTTT,CASSLSYTEAFF
TRBD1,TRBV4-1,TRBJ2-5,-,TGCGCCAGCAGCCTCCCAGGACAGGGTGTAGAGACCCAGTACTTC,CASSLPGQGVETQYF
TRBD2,TRBV3-1/TRBV3-2,TRBJ2-4,-,TGTGCCAGCAGCCCGCTTACTAGCGGTACGGCCAAAAACATTCAGTACTTC,CASSPLTSGTAKNIQYF
-,TRBV27,TRBJ1-1,-,TGTGCCAGCAGTAGAGACTCGCGGGCCCCTGAAGCTTTCTTT,CASSRDSRAPEAFF
-,TRBV28,TRBJ2-5,-,TGTGCCAGCAGTTTACCTACGACTGGCCCCGGGAAAGGGTTCGCCCAGTACTTC,CASSLPTTGPGKGFAQYF
TRBD1,TRBV7-9,TRBJ1-4,-,TGTGCCAGCAGCTCCGATGCAGGGGGCGGGAACGAAAAACTGTTTTTT,CASSSDAGGGNEKLFF
-,TRBV20-1,TRBJ1-3,-,TGCAGTGCTAGTCGGGACTTCTCTGGAAACACCATATATTTT,CSASRDFSGNTIYF
-,TRBV28,TRBJ1-1,once,TGTGCCAGCAGCCTCCCAGGGTACACTGAAGCTTTCTTT,CASSLPGYTEAFF
-,TRBV9,TRBJ2-5,few,TGTGCCAGCAGCGAACAGGGTTTCAAAGAGACCCAGTACTTC,CASSEQGFKETQYF
-,TRBV20-1,TRBJ2-7,-,TGCAGTGCTAGAGCAGGTCACGAGCAGTACTTC,CSARAGHEQYF
TRBD1,TRBV11-2,TRBJ2-7,-,TGTGCCAGCAGCTTAGGGGCAGGGGGCAACTACGAGCAGTACTTC,CASSLGAGGNYEQYF
-,TRBV27,TRBJ2-7,few,TGTGCCAGCAGGTACCGGGCGGGCGAAAGGTACGAGCAGTACTTC,CASRYRAGERYEQYF
TRBD2,TRBV7-2,TRBJ2-7,once,TGTGCCAGCAGCTTAAATTGGGCTAGCGGTTACGAGCAGTACTTC,CASSLNWASGYEQYF
TRBD2,TRBV3-1/TRBV3-2,TRBJ2-7,few,TGTGCCAGCAGCCATTACACTAGCGGGAGGGCCTACGAGCAGTACTTC,CASSHYTSGRAYEQYF
-,TRBV5-1,TRBJ2-2,-,TGCGCCAGCAGGTTATCGGGAGTGAACACCGGGGAGCTGTTTTTT,CASRLSGVNTGELFF
-,TRBV5-4,TRBJ2-1,-,TGTGCCAGCAGCTTGGCCGGGCAGCGGACTTTCAATGAGCAGTTCTTC,CASSLAGQRTFNEQFF
TRBD2,TRBV2,TRBJ2-2,-,TGTGCCAGCAGTGCGGGAGGGCCAATACGGACCGGGGAGCTGTTTTTT,CASSAGGPIRTGELFF
TRBD2,TRBV5-1,TRBJ2-1,once,TGCGCCAGCAGCTCTGAATTGGGACTAGCGACCGATGAGCAGTTCTTC,CASSSELGLATDEQFF
TRBD1,TRBV28,TRBJ1-2,-,TGTGCCAGCACCGGGACAGGCTTAGTAGGCTACACCTTC,CASTGTGLVGYTF
-,TRBV11-3,TRBJ2-3,few,TGTGCCAGCAGCTTCCTTAGCGGAGATACGCAGTATTTT,CASSFLSGDTQYF
TRBD1,TRBV4-2,TRBJ1-6,-,TGTGCCAGCAGCCAAGTGACAGGGGGAAGTTCACCCCTCCACTTT,CASSQVTGGSSPLHF
TRBD2,TRBV12-5,TRBJ2-1,-,TGTGCTAGTGGTTTCCCGGGAGGGCCTTGCGAGCAGTTCTTC,CASGFPGGPCEQFF
TRBD1,TRBV5-1,TRBJ1-6,-,TGCGCCAGCAGCACCCGGGACAGAAGCGATGATAATTCACCCCTCCACTTT,CASSTRDRSDDNSPLHF
-,TRBV27,TRBJ1-1,few,TGTGCCAGCAGTGAAGTCAGGGGAGCCACTGAAGCTTTCTTT,CASSEVRGATEAFF
-,TRBV19,TRBJ2-1,-,TGTGCCAGTAGTATTGAAAGGAGCTCCTACAATGAGCAGTTCTTC,CASSIERSSYNEQFF
TRBD1,TRBV2,TRBJ2-2,-,TGTGCCAGCAGCCCCGGGACAGTTTCCACCGGGGAGCTGTTTTTT,CASSPGTVSTGELFF
TRBD1,TRBV10-3,TRBJ1-2,-,TGTGCCATCAGCGGACAGGGGGCATGGTATGGCTACACCTTC,CAISGQGAWYGYTF
-,TRBV28,TRBJ1-2,-,TGTGCCACGAGAAAAAGCGGACTCAACTATGGCTACACCTTC,CATRKSGLNYGYTF
TRBD1,TRBV7-8,TRBJ1-4,-,TGTGCCAGCAGCCGGGGACAGTTTAATGAAAAACTGTTTTTT,CASSRGQFNEKLFF
-,TRBV4-1,TRBJ2-7,few,TGCGCCAGCAGCCAGACTCTGGGGGGGGCCGGCTACGAGCAGTACTTC,CASSQTLGGAGYEQYF
TRBD2,TRBV27,TRBJ2-3,-,TGTGCCAGCAGTTCCTATAGCGGGAGGCGCGCAGATACGCAGTATTTT,CASSSYSGRRADTQYF
TRBD2,TRBV3-1/TRBV3-2,TRBJ2-1,-,TGTGCCAGCAGCCAGACTAGCGGGAGCTCCTACAATGAGCAGTTCTTC,CASSQTSGSSYNEQFF
-,TRBV9,TRBJ2-2,-,TGTGCCAGCAGCGTTTCTAGACAGGCCGGGGAGCTGTTTTTT,CASSVSRQAGELFF
TRBD1,TRBV6-1,TRBJ2-5,-,TGTGCCAGCAGTGATTTTCAGGGGGATGCGACCCAGTACTTC,CASSDFQGDATQYF
TRBD2,TRBV28,TRBJ2-7,once,TGTGCCAGCAGCCGACGCCGGACTAGCGGCTACTACGAGCAGTACTTC,CASSRRRTSGYYEQYF
-,TRBV25-1,TRBJ2-6,-,TGTGCCAGCAGCCCGTCCGACGAGGTTTACGCTGGGGCCAACGTCCTGACTTTC,CASSPSDEVYAGANVLTF
-,TRBV28,TRBJ1-5,-,TGTGCCAGCCGCGAGACAGCGTATAGCAATCAGCCCCAGCATTTT,CASRETAYSNQPQHF
-,TRBV5-1,TRBJ1-1,-,TGCGCCAGCAGCTTTGCAGGGTCCAACACTGAAGCTTTCTTT,CASSFAGSNTEAFF